What follows are 7 T cell receptor beta chains derived from one specimen sequenced in a study of neurological immune-mediated disorders. MiXCR, run by TCRdb on the 5' RACE reads, gives a single entry per CDR3 protein. The data hold around 70,000 distinct CDR3 sequences, with around 5% observed a single time. The sample comprised PBMCs. The source is a woman between 65 and 79 years old with multiple sclerosis.

At least ten counts were recorded for this clonotype. The J gene is TRBJ1-5, the V gene TRBV19, with no clear D. This CDR3 has 17 residues. The germline CDR1 and CDR2 sequences are LNHDA and SQIVND (reference sequence). Trimming removed 7 bases from V and 4 bases from J, with 23 bases in between. The DNA for the CDR3 is TGTGCCAGTATGAGTCAGGTTATTGATCGGATTAATCAGCCCCAGCATTTT. Amino acids: CASMSQVIDRINQPQHF. The full variable domain, with the rest looked up from reference TRBV19 and TRBJ1-5, is DGGITQSPKYLFRKEGQNVTLSCEQNLNHDAMYWYRQDPGQGLRLIYYSQIVNDFQKGDIAEGYSVSREKKESFPLTVTSAQKNPTAFYLCASMSQVIDRINQPQHFGDGTRLSIL.

In the case of this clonotype: This may come from a read error, since a much larger clone is one base off. This chain joins TRBV6-2 or TRBV6-3 and TRBJ2-1; D is ambiguous. This CDR3 comprises 12 residues. The germline V gene has CDR1 MNHEY and CDR2 SVGEGT. The CDR3 DNA follows: TGTGACAGCAGTTACCCACCCATCGAGCAGTTCTTC. Encoded protein: CDSSYPPIEQFF.

This clonotype was recorded at least ten times. V usage is TRBV5-1 and J usage is TRBJ2-3, with 7 bases fitting TRBD2. CDR1 and CDR2 (germline): SGHRS, YFSETQ. Losses at the gene ends were 0 bases for V and 2 bases for J; bases not matched to a gene: 6. The CDR3 contains 16 residues. CDR3 coding DNA: TGCGCCAGCAGCTTGGTTGCGGGAGCCTTCACAGATACGCAGTATTTT. Translation: CASSLVAGAFTDTQYF.

This clonotype has at least ten counts. V usage is TRBV20-1 and J usage is TRBJ2-1; the D is unclear. Trimming cost V 1 base and J 7 bases, with 5 bases left between them. Germline assignment: CDR1 DFQATT and CDR2 SNEGSKA (reference sequence). The CDR3 length is 11 residues. CDR3 sequence (DNA): TGCAGTGCTAGAGTGGCGAATGAGCAGTTCTTC. Amino acid sequence: CSARVANEQFF.

As concerns this clonotype: This may be a read error: a much more frequent sequence differs by one nucleotide. J is TRBJ1-1 and V is TRBV6-2 or TRBV6-3, with D tentatively TRBD1 (5 bases). Trimming shortened V by 3 bases and J by 4 bases, and 12 bases separated the two germline ends. CDR1 MNHEY and CDR2 SVGEGT come from the germline V gene. There are 14 residues in the CDR3. CDR3 coding DNA: TGTGCCAGCAGTTATGGGGGGGAAGCCACTGAAGCTTTCTTT. Its protein product is CASSYGGEATEAFF.

This clonotype was observed at least ten times. The chain is built from TRBV29-1 and TRBJ2-7; D is perhaps TRBD2 (6 bases). Germline V lookup: CDR1 SQVTM, CDR2 ANQGSEA. Trimming took off 7 bases at V and 3 bases at J, with 31 bases between the two ends. The CDR3 consists of 18 residues. The DNA for the CDR3 is TGCAGCGCCTACCTCGGGAGACATGGAGAGACCCTAGTCTACGAGCAGTACTTC. Its translation: CSAYLGRHGETLVYEQYF.

This clonotype was seen at least ten times. The chain couples TRBV12-3 or TRBV12-4 to TRBJ1-2; 8 positions agree with TRBD1. The CDR3 has 13 residues. Trimming cost V 6 bases and J 6 bases; bases outside gene matches: 6. The CDR3 reads CASRLQGAHGYTF. The CDR3 DNA reads as TGTGCCAGCAGGTTGCAGGGGGCGCATGGCTACACCTTC.